One sample yielded the 14 T cell receptor beta chains listed below, sequenced in a study of T cell responses to AZD1222 COVID-19 vaccine. The protocol was immunoSEQ multiplex PCR, while the TCRdb copy is restricted to in-frame clones and leaves out a portion. The sample lists under 140,000 clones, about 90% occurring once. The source was peripheral blood, collected on day 0 of AZD1222 vaccination. These receptors came from an adult in good health.

J is TRBJ2-3 and V is TRBV19, with TRBD2 as a possible D gene (6 bases). V was clipped by 11 bases and J by 9 bases, with 15 bases between them. The CDR3 is made up of 11 amino acids. Germline loops: CDR1 LNHDA, CDR2 SQIVND (reference sequence). The DNA for the CDR3 is TGTGCCTCTCGCGGGGCGGCGACGCAGTATTTT. Its protein is CASRGAATQYF.

A single count supports this clone. The chain employs TRBV7-9 and TRBJ1-4; 9 bases agree with TRBD1. The ends lost 3 bases at V and 5 bases at J; junction bases unmatched: 1. CDR1 and CDR2 (germline): SEHNR, FQNEAQ (reference sequence). The CDR3 loop spans 14 amino acids. CDR3 sequence: CASSFTGGNEKLFF. The CDR3 region has the DNA TGTGCCAGCAGCTTTACAGGGGGCAATGAAAAACTGTTTTTT.

The chain has TRBV28 and TRBJ1-1; no firm D call. V lost 2 bases to trimming and J lost 8 bases, with 15 bases between them. The germline gives CDR1 MDHEN, CDR2 SYDVKM. The CDR3 is 14 amino acids. The CDR3 nucleotides read TGTGCCAGCAGTTTAGACTACGGAGTGGGGGAAGCTTTCTTT. This encodes CASSLDYGVGEAFF.

In DNA form, the CDR3 reads TGTGCTAGTACCGGTACTGGGGGCAGAGGAAACACCATATATTTT. Translating it yields CASTGTGGRGNTIYF. This chain joins TRBV12-5 and TRBJ1-3, with D possibly TRBD1 on 6 matching bases. Looked up from germline, CDR1 is LGHNT and CDR2 is FRNRAP. V was cut by 8 bases and J by 4 bases, with 18 bases left in between. The CDR3 loop spans 15 amino acids.

The count of this clone is one. The chain couples TRBV10-2 to TRBJ2-2; D uncertain. This CDR3 contains 12 residues. Trimming left V 7 bases short and J 5 bases short, with 8 bases between. Germline CDR1 WSHSY, CDR2 SAAADI. The CDR3 sequence is CASTDWTGELFF. In DNA form, the CDR3 reads TGCGCCAGCACCGACTGGACCGGGGAGCTGTTTTTT.

The chain couples TRBV29-1 to TRBJ1-2; D ambiguous. Germline V lookup: CDR1 SQVTM, CDR2 ANQGSEA. With 7 bases removed from V and 3 bases from J, the gap between germline ends came to 9 bases. This CDR3 spans 11 amino acids. DNA for the CDR3: TGCAGCGCCACCTTGGACTATGGCTACACCTTC. This sequence encodes CSATLDYGYTF. Complete variable domain (other parts from reference TRBV29-1 and TRBJ1-2): SAVISQKPSRDICQRGTSLTIQCQVDSQVTMMFWYRQQPGQSLTLIATANQGSEATYESGFVIDKFPISRPNLTFSTLTVSNMSPEDSSIYLCSATLDYGYTFGSGTRLTVV.

J is TRBJ1-3 and V is TRBV30; D may be TRBD1 (5 bases). This CDR3 region has 17 residues. CDR1 GTSNPN and CDR2 SVGIG come from the germline V gene (reference sequence). Trimming took off 2 bases at V and 0 bases at J, with 17 bases between the two ends. The CDR3 protein is CAWSYRRGASSGNTIYF. DNA for the CDR3: TGTGCCTGGAGTTATCGTAGAGGGGCGTCCTCTGGAAACACCATATATTTT.

The CDR3 loop is CASSVGQGFETQYF. Here the CDR3 DNA reads TGTGCCAGCAGCGTAGGCCAGGGCTTTGAGACCCAGTACTTC. This chain joins TRBV9 and TRBJ2-5; D possibly corresponds to TRBD1 (5 bases). The CDR3 length is 14 residues. In germline, CDR1 is SGDLS, CDR2 YYNGEE. V lost 0 bases and J 5 bases, leaving 11 bases between the germline ends.

The V call is TRBV10-2, the J call TRBJ1-6; D unresolved. The CDR3 extends over 18 amino acids. In germline, CDR1 is WSHSY, CDR2 SAAADI. V lost 2 bases to trimming and J lost 3 bases, with 17 bases between them. The CDR3 coding sequence is TGCGCCAGCAGTGAGCGCGAGACCGGGAACATCTATAATTCACCCCTCCACTTT. It codes for CASSERETGNIYNSPLHF.

This chain links TRBV11-3 with TRBJ2-7; a weak D match, TRBD1 (6 bases). This CDR3 spans 15 amino acids. V dropped 3 bases and J dropped 8 bases, with 20 bases sitting between them. Germline V gene sequence: CDR1 SGHNT, CDR2 YENEEA. The CDR3 DNA reads TGTGCCAGCAGCTTCAATACAGGGACCCCTACGAAGCAGTACTTC. Its protein product is CASSFNTGTPTKQYF.

The CDR3 nucleotides are TGTGCCAGCAGCTCGGGGAGGGTAGAGACCCAGTACTTC. As protein: CASSSGRVETQYF. The chain recombines TRBV7-7 with TRBJ2-5; 7 bases agree with TRBD2. This CDR3 is built from 13 residues. J lost 4 bases, V lost 4 bases, and 3 bases had no gene match. Per germline, CDR1 SSHAT and CDR2 FNYEAQ (reference sequence).

This chain connects TRBV11-3 to TRBJ1-1; no firm D call. Germline V gives CDR1 SGHNT, CDR2 YENEEA. This CDR3 has 12 amino acids. V was trimmed by 6 bases and J by 8 bases, leaving 13 bases between them. Here the CDR3 DNA reads TGTGCCAGCAGTACCGGCCCTAGGGAAGCTTTCTTT. Protein: CASSTGPREAFF.

Details on this clone: An end of the junction does not agree with germline; a read error may underlie this. The genes are TRBV3-1 (or the pseudogene TRBV3-2) and TRBJ2-7; the D gene is possibly TRBD1 (6 bases). Germline CDR1 reads LGHDT; CDR2 reads YNNKEL (reference sequence). The CDR3 consists of 13 residues. The DNA of the CDR3 is TGTGCCAGCAGCCAAGCCTCGTCAGGACAGAGCAACTTC. Translated, it gives CASSQASSGQSNF.

The chain combines TRBV15 with TRBJ1-4, with 7 bases identical to TRBD1. V was clipped by 5 bases and J by 3 bases; unmatched bases: 6. The CDR3 is 15 residues long. Looked up from germline, CDR1 is LNHNV and CDR2 is YYDKDF (reference sequence). In DNA form, the CDR3 reads TGTGCCACCAGCCGAAACAGGGGTGCTAATGAAAAACTGTTTTTT. It is translated as CATSRNRGANEKLFF.